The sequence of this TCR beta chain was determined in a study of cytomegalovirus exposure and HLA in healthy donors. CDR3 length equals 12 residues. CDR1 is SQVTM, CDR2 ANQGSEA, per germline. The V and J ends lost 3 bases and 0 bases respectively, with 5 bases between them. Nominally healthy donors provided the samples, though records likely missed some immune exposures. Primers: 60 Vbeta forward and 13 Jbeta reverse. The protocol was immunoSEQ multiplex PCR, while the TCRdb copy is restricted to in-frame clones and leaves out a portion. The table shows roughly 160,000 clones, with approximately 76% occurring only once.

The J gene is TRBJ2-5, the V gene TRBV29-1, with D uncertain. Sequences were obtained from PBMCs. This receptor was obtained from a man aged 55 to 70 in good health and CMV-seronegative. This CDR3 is CSVDTNQETQYF. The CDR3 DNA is TGCAGCGTTGACACTAACCAAGAGACCCAGTACTTC.